Sequencing of this TCR beta chain was carried out in a study of OX40 agonist ivuxolimab in advanced cancers. Study details: Patients enrolled in dose escalation were diagnosed with hepatocellular carcinoma, melanoma, renal cell or head and neck cancer.

The trim removed 5 bases at V and 1 base at J, leaving 3 bases unmatched. The CDR3 runs 14 residues. Per germline, CDR1 SEHNR and CDR2 FQNEAQ (reference sequence). This table comes from immunoSEQ multiplex PCR, and its TCRdb copy is limited to in-frame clones, with some not included. Of about 69,000 clones detected, around 89% appear once; the ten largest clones hold roughly a tenth. This chain connects TRBV7-9 to TRBJ1-1; 8 nucleotides line up with TRBD1. This TCR was recovered from an adult with an advanced solid tumor such as melanoma, head and neck, liver or kidney cancer. This material consisted of CD4+ or CD8+ T cells sorted from blood, taken in a trial of the OX40 agonist ivuxolimab. CDR3 region: CASSQGQANTEAFF. For the CDR3, the DNA is TGTGCCAGCAGCCAGGGACAGGCGAACACTGAAGCTTTCTTT.